The rows below give T cell receptor beta chains drawn from one sample of a study of blood T cell repertoires in COVID-19. Method: immunoSEQ multiplex PCR; TCRdb's copy keeps in-frame clones and lacks some. The table lists roughly 280,000 clones, roughly nine tenths of them singletons, with about 3% in the top ten. The sequenced sample was PBMCs or T cells enriched from blood (not recorded which). The receptor source for this set is a woman aged 45-59 years who had recovered from COVID-19. CDR3s include the opening cysteine and the closing phenylalanine or tryptophan. A D gene is named only where the DNA matches it firmly. Part of the rows lack a size; the others show once, few, many or a class for expanded clones.

d_gene	abundance	v_gene	j_gene	CDR3nt	CDR3aa
.	.	TRBV6-2/TRBV6-3	TRBJ2-1	TGTGCCAGCAGTTACGAAGGGACTCCGGAAAATGAGCAGTTCTTC	CASSYEGTPENEQFF
.	once	TRBV7-2	TRBJ1-1	TGTGCCAGCAGCCCACCCCGAGGAGTTGGTTCTGAAGCTTTCTTT	CASSPPRGVGSEAFF
.	.	TRBV2	TRBJ2-7	TGTGCCAGCAGTGAGTCCCGCTCCTACGAGCAGTACTTC	CASSESRSYEQYF
TRBD1	.	TRBV28	TRBJ2-1	TGTGCCAGCAGTTCCCTCGTGAAGGGGGCAGGACGGACCTACAATGAGCAGTTCTTC	CASSSLVKGAGRTYNEQFF
TRBD2	.	TRBV2	TRBJ2-3	TGTGCCATAAGGGGTGGACTAGCGGGTACAGATACGCAGTATTTT	CAIRGGLAGTDTQYF
TRBD1	.	TRBV6-5	TRBJ1-2	TGTGCCACCAGGGACAGGGGGCTTCTCGGCTACACCTTC	CATRDRGLLGYTF
.	.	TRBV11-2	TRBJ2-7	TGTGCCAGCAGCTCCCTTACCTACGAGCAGTACTTC	CASSSLTYEQYF
.	.	TRBV11-3	TRBJ2-5	TGTGCCAGCAGCCCGACAGGAGAGACCCAGTACTTC	CASSPTGETQYF
TRBD1	few	TRBV5-8	TRBJ2-7	TGTGCCAGCAGGCCCAGACAGGGTAACTACGAGCAGTACTTC	CASRPRQGNYEQYF
.	.	TRBV4-3	TRBJ2-7	TGCGCCAGCAGCCAAGCGGGATTCTCCTACGAGCAGTACTTC	CASSQAGFSYEQYF
TRBD2	few	TRBV6-1	TRBJ2-1	TGTGCCAGCAGTGAATACGCGGGAGGGGGGTACAATGAGCAGTTCTTC	CASSEYAGGGYNEQFF
.	.	TRBV7-8	TRBJ1-1	TGTGCCAGCAGCTTATACCGGGTCGAGAACACTGAAGCTTTCTTT	CASSLYRVENTEAFF
TRBD2	.	TRBV11-2	TRBJ2-3	TGTGCCAGCAGCGGTCGGACTAGCGGGAAAGGCACAGATACGCAGTATTTT	CASSGRTSGKGTDTQYF
.	.	TRBV13	TRBJ2-7	TGTGCCAGCAGCTTAGTAGGCCAGCGTCAGTACTTC	CASSLVGQRQYF
.	.	TRBV5-4	TRBJ2-1	TGTGCCAGCAGCCCCTCCTCCAGAGAGCAGTTCTTC	CASSPSSREQFF